Following are 21 T cell receptor beta chains from one sample sequenced in a study of blood T cells in healthy people across ages. Next came a second PCR, run for about 7 to 12 cycles, which used a sample-barcoded 5' primer along with a J-beta primer mix. Each CDR3 protein gets one entry after TCRdb re-called the 5' RACE reads with MiXCR. The sample records under 2,000,000 distinct CDR3 sequences, 40% to 55% being singletons. Sequenced: blood. The source is a woman aged 40 to 50 in good health.

This clonotype was seen a few times. The chain joins TRBV4-1 to TRBJ2-3; the D gene is possibly TRBD2 (5 bases). Germline V gene lookup returns CDR1 MGHRA and CDR2 YSYEKL. V was clipped by 0 bases and J by 0 bases, with 13 bases between them. This CDR3 region has 17 residues. The CDR3 DNA is TGCGCCAGCAGCCAAGATCCGGGAACCAGGAGCACAGATACGCAGTATTTT. It specifies CASSQDPGTRSTDTQYF.

The chain couples TRBV20-1 to TRBJ2-7, with D perhaps TRBD1 or TRBD2 (5 bases each). This CDR3 is 16 amino acids long. Trimming removed 3 bases from V and 0 bases from J, with 18 bases in between. Germline V gene sequence: CDR1 DFQATT, CDR2 SNEGSKA (reference sequence). CDR3: CSASLSGTSSSYEQYF. The CDR3 DNA sequence: TGCAGTGCTAGTCTGTCCGGGACGTCGAGCTCCTACGAGCAGTACTTC.

The rearrangement links TRBV6-5 to TRBJ2-7; D is possibly TRBD1 (6 bases). Germline V gene data show CDR1 as MNHEY and CDR2 as SVGAGI. V lost 6 bases and J 6 bases, leaving 15 bases between the germline ends. CDR3 size: 13 residues. The CDR3 DNA reads TGTGCCAGCAGCTCCCCAACAGGGCGCGAGCAGTACTTC. Translating gives CASSSPTGREQYF.

A remark on this clonotype: The junction and the germline gene differ at one end; a read error may be behind it. This chain joins TRBV3-1 and TRBJ2-4, with a tentative D call TRBD1 (6 bases). Germline lookup yields CDR1 LGHDT and CDR2 YNNKEL (reference sequence). The CDR3 runs 15 residues. The CDR3 region is CASSQGAWGQSIQYF. CDR3 in DNA: TGTGCCAGCAGCCAAGGGGCCTGGGGGCAAAGCATTCAGTACTTT.

This clonotype was counted a few times. J is TRBJ2-2 and V is TRBV5-1; D gene uncertain. CDR3 length equals 13 residues. With 0 bases removed from V and 6 bases from J, the gap between germline ends came to 6 bases. The germline CDR1 and CDR2 sequences are SGHRS and YFSETQ. The chain's CDR3 is CASSLAGPGELFF. In DNA, the CDR3 is TGCGCCAGCAGCTTGGCAGGTCCCGGGGAGCTGTTTTTT.

V usage is TRBV4-1 and J usage is TRBJ2-7, with TRBD2 identical over 10 bases. Germline V gene lookup returns CDR1 MGHRA and CDR2 YSYEKL. This CDR3 has 17 amino acids. The ends lost 1 base at V and 3 bases at J; junction bases unmatched: 9. CDR3 loop: CASSQGGERGGYYEQYF. In nucleotides, the CDR3 is TGCGCCAGCAGCCAAGGGGGCGAGCGGGGGGGTTACTACGAGCAGTACTTC.

This chain uses TRBV7-2 with TRBJ2-5; D is ambiguous. Germline CDR1 is SGHTA and CDR2 is FQGNSA. V shed 9 bases and J shed 7 bases, with 12 bases lying between them. CDR3 length equals 11 residues. CDR3 in amino acids: CASSLFWTQYF. DNA of the CDR3: TGTGCCAGTAGCCTTTTTTGGACCCAGTACTTC.

This clonotype was picked up a small number of times. V usage is TRBV29-1 and J usage is TRBJ2-7; 12 bases line up with TRBD1. The CDR3 totals 12 residues. Unmatched junction bases numbered 2, after V lost 6 bases and J lost 5 bases. In germline, CDR1 is SQVTM, CDR2 ANQGSEA. CDR3 sequence reads: CSVGQGAHEQYF. CDR3 bases: TGCAGCGTGGGACAGGGGGCCCACGAGCAGTACTTC.

V gene TRBV11-2 combines with J gene TRBJ2-5; 9 nucleotides match TRBD1. The germline gives CDR1 SGHAT, CDR2 FQNNGV. CDR3 length: 17 amino acids. The ends lost 0 bases at V and 4 bases at J; junction bases unmatched: 9. The CDR3 reads CASSLDVRDRARETQYF. For the CDR3, the DNA is TGTGCCAGCAGCTTAGACGTTCGGGACAGGGCTCGAGAGACCCAGTACTTC.

V gene TRBV6-5 combines with J gene TRBJ1-1, with a weak D call TRBD1 (5 bases). The CDR3 extends over 17 amino acids. Germline CDR1 and CDR2: MNHEY and SVGAGI. The V end was cut by 0 bases, the J end by 0 bases, with 14 bases between. CDR3 nucleotides: TGTGCCAGCAGTTACTCGTCAGGACAATTAATGAACACTGAAGCTTTCTTT. Protein sequence: CASSYSSGQLMNTEAFF.

In this sample, this clonotype turned up a few times. This CDR3 reads CASSPPPVGTDTQYF. The CDR3 coding sequence is TGTGCCAGCTCACCACCGCCAGTGGGCACAGATACGCAGTATTTT. The chain links TRBV18 to TRBJ2-3; no clear D. The CDR3 loop spans 15 amino acids. Trimming left V 0 bases short and J 1 base short, with 8 bases between. Germline V gene lookup returns CDR1 KGHSH and CDR2 LQKENI.

The chain has TRBV20-1 and TRBJ2-6; possible D gene TRBD1, 6 bases. Germline V lookup: CDR1 DFQATT, CDR2 SNEGSKA (reference sequence). V was trimmed by 5 bases and J by 2 bases, leaving 7 bases between them. The CDR3 has 13 amino acids. The CDR3 nucleotides read TGCAGTGCTCGACAGGCTGGGGCCAACGTCCTGACTTTC. It codes for CSARQAGANVLTF.

This chain joins TRBV5-1 and TRBJ2-7, with 10 bases aligning to TRBD2. The germline V gene has CDR1 SGHRS and CDR2 YFSETQ. The CDR3 contains 14 residues. Germline trimming cut 5 bases from V and 0 bases from J; bases unmatched to any gene: 2. DNA of the CDR3: TGCGCCAGCAGAACTAGCGGGGTCTCCTACGAGCAGTACTTC. Translated, it gives CASRTSGVSYEQYF.

This clonotype was seen just once. The genes are TRBV27 and TRBJ1-1; possibly TRBD1 for D (6 bases). With 3 bases removed from V and 2 bases from J, the gap between germline ends came to 7 bases. Germline CDR1 reads MNHEY; CDR2 reads SMNVEV (reference sequence). The CDR3 loop spans 13 amino acids. CDR3 DNA: TGTGCCAGCAGTTTGGGACATAACACTGAAGCTTTCTTT. Amino acids: CASSLGHNTEAFF.

The V and J genes are TRBV2 and TRBJ1-2, with unresolved D. Germline-derived CDR1 and CDR2 are SNHLY and FYNNEI. This CDR3 comprises 12 residues. Between the trimmed V and J ends, which lost 4 bases and 6 bases, there was a span of 9 bases. The CDR3 DNA reads as TGTGCCAGCAGTGCTAGGATGGATGGCTACACCTTC. This sequence encodes CASSARMDGYTF.

The chain has TRBV28 and TRBJ1-5; 7 nucleotides line up with TRBD1. The ends lost 2 bases at V and 7 bases at J; junction bases unmatched: 8. This CDR3 comprises 15 residues. From germline, CDR1 is MDHEN and CDR2 SYDVKM. The DNA of the CDR3 is TGTGCCAGCAGTTTAGCGACAGGGTTGGTCCAGCCCCAGCATTTT. Translated: CASSLATGLVQPQHF.

Here the CDR3 DNA reads TGTGCCAGCAGCTCAGGAACCCTAGCGGGGGAACAAGAGACCCAGTACTTC. Protein product: CASSSGTLAGEQETQYF. The J gene is TRBJ2-5, the V gene TRBV7-2; TRBD2 agrees at 10 bases. The CDR3 covers 17 residues. CDR1 and CDR2 (germline): SGHTA, FQGNSA. V trimming: 4 bases; J trimming: 2 bases; junction bases outside the gene matches: 10.

The chain combines TRBV28 with TRBJ2-4, with TRBD1 identical over 7 bases. This CDR3 is built from 14 residues. Per germline, CDR1 MDHEN and CDR2 SYDVKM. V lost 7 bases to trimming and J lost 6 bases; unmatched junction nucleotides: 9. The CDR3 is CASKLGTVGNIQYF. CDR3 nucleotides: TGTGCCAGCAAATTGGGGACAGTAGGAAACATTCAGTACTTC.

This clonotype was seen a handful of times. The chain employs TRBV29-1 and TRBJ2-1; 8 nucleotides line up with TRBD2. Germline lookup yields CDR1 SQVTM and CDR2 ANQGSEA. V was pared by 1 base and J by 1 base, with 6 bases of the junction left unmatched. The CDR3 length is 16 residues. The CDR3 sequence: CSVEATSGQSYNEQFF. The CDR3 bases are TGCAGCGTTGAAGCAACTAGCGGACAGTCCTACAATGAGCAGTTCTTC.

This chain connects TRBV2 to TRBJ2-5; no definite D call. The CDR3 runs to 15 residues. Germline V gene sequence: CDR1 SNHLY, CDR2 FYNNEI. V lost 3 bases, J lost 1 base, and 12 bases lay in between. The CDR3 DNA reads TGTGCCAGCAGTGACCGTAGGGCGAGCCAAGAGACCCAGTACTTC. Its translation: CASSDRRASQETQYF. The full variable domain, rest sourced from reference TRBV2 and TRBJ2-5, is EPEVTQTPSHQVTQMGQEVILRCVPISNHLYFYWYRQILGQKVEFLVSFYNNEISEKSEIFDDQFSVERPDGSNFTLKIRSTKLEDSAMYFCASSDRRASQETQYFGPGTRLLVL.

This chain joins TRBV29-1 and TRBJ2-7, with D perhaps TRBD2 (7 bases). V lost 8 bases and J 0 bases, leaving 14 bases between the germline ends. The CDR3 consists of 13 residues. From germline, CDR1 is SQVTM and CDR2 ANQGSEA. CDR3 in amino acids: CSIRGASSYEQYF. The CDR3 DNA follows: TGCAGCATCCGGGGGGCATCCTCCTACGAGCAGTACTTC.